This T cell receptor (beta chain) is drawn from a study of glioma-infiltrating T cells (dated by TCRdb to the mid-2010s). About the investigation overall: Glioma tissue, non-neoplastic brain tissue and matched peripheral blood mononuclear cells were used as sources from which TCR alpha- and beta-chain repertoires were sequenced. Three low-grade glioma patients, fewer than 10 primary glioblastoma patients and three non-glioma patients contributing non-neoplastic brain tissue were included in the paired cohort. To gauge divergence between tissue and blood T-cell populations, every tissue-infiltrating repertoire was compared against the peripheral blood repertoire from the same patient.

General conclusions and limits of the study: Small numbers underpinned the group comparisons: roughly 8 glioblastoma patients, three low-grade glioma patients and three non-neoplastic patients. Very few CDR3 sequences were found to be shared between tissue and blood, and this scarcity was attributed to high CDR3 diversity and limited sampling. In non-neoplastic patients, VJ-independent divergence between tissue and blood fell below expectation, whereas in all gliomas, and especially in low-grade gliomas, the divergence rose above expectation.

In the case of this clonotype: It has no known antigen specificity. At one of its ends the junction is not consistent with the germline gene, which may arise from a read error.

The iRepertoire nested amplicon-rescue multiplex PCR (arm-PCR) platform was used to amplify TCR alpha and beta CDR3 regions from RNA. The input for one-step reverse transcription and amplification was about 100-450 ng of tissue mRNA or PBMC total RNA. After bead purification, a secondary multiplex PCR added Illumina adapters, and libraries were gel-purified between 200 and 400 bp. Demultiplexing relied on internal 6-nucleotide barcodes carried by the libraries. Sequencing of the libraries was done on an Illumina MiSeq using 2x220 or 2x250 nucleotide paired-end reads. As for how the authors treated the data: FLASH 1.2.11 was used to merge paired reads, and BWA-MEM then aligned the reads to the GRCh37 human genome before TRA and TRB reads were extracted. An IMGT-derived reference of cassette sequences and CDR3 motifs, with pseudogenes included, was used for V and J assignment. Three-frame translation of reads was performed, and productive CDR3s were defined as those with a C...FGXG motif and no stop codons. Clonotypes were defined as unique combinations of V-J cassette pair and CDR3 amino acid sequence. Hamming distance filtering was applied to reads, with thresholds set by the sequence error rate of each sample in mapped regions. TCRdb ran its own pipeline on the public reads, namely fastp trimming at Q25 and MiXCR clone calling, and kept in-frame beta chains. CDR3 protein duplicates are merged, each entry listing the most common genes and DNA. The V and J calls, along with clone size, are taken from TCRdb and not from the paper's own processing. The sample profile shows 160,000 or so distinct CDR3 sequences; more than 35% of them were found once. The ten largest clonotypes hold 4% to 6.5% of the sample.

CDR1 and CDR2 were assigned from the germline V gene (reference sequence) as SEHNR and FQNEAQ. The CDR3 numbers 14 residues from cysteine through phenylalanine. Only CDR3 DNA is held: 42 bases, read in frame from base 1. The sequenced sample consisted of glioma tissue, nonneoplastic brain tissue, or PBMCs (not recorded which). This sequence originates from a human donor with low-grade glioma or glioblastoma, undergoing nonglioma brain surgery, or in good health (not recorded which). Here the chain combines TRBV7-9 and TRBJ2-7; 12 bases in between match TRBD2. The encoded CDR3 is CASSFGLAGNEEYF. Read as DNA, the sequence is TGTGCCAGCAGCTTCGGACTAGCGGGAAACGAGGAGTACTTC. The variable domain in full, with residues beyond the CDR3 obtained from the reference TRBV7-9 and TRBJ2-7 genes, is DTGVSQNPRHKITKRGQNVTFRCDPISEHNRLYWYRQTLGQGPEFLTYFQNEAQLEKSRLLSDRFSAERPKGSFSTLEIQRTEQGDSAMYLCASSFGLAGNEEYFGPGTRLTVT.